The sequence of this T cell receptor (beta chain) was determined in a study of T cell clones after liver transplantation. The CDR3 loop spans 12 amino acids. With 4 bases removed from V and 5 bases from J, the gap between germline ends came to 11 bases. Looked up from germline, CDR1 is SQVTM and CDR2 is ANQGSEA. The table came from immunoSEQ multiplex PCR; TCRdb's copy has only in-frame clones and leaves some out. Of around 78,000 clones in the sample, roughly 83% are singletons; the top ten hold less than 3%. The genes are TRBV29-1 and TRBJ1-2; D is ambiguous. This sample comprised CD4+ T cells from blood, obtained at the 22-month timepoint. This receptor was identified in a human patient who received a liver transplant. The graft donor may account for some of the T cells. CDR3 DNA sequence: TGCAGCGTTGTGGACCCCCTATATGGCTACACCTTC. This gives the protein CSVVDPLYGYTF.